This T cell receptor (beta chain) was found in a study of somatic mutations in cytotoxic T cells in rheumatoid arthritis. On the study more broadly: Flow-sorting brought some V beta antibody-stained T-cell populations to nearly 100% purity, V beta1+ cells sequenced for TCRB among them.

Measured with immunoSEQ multiplex PCR; TCRdb has only the in-frame clones, and not every one. The profile covers around 19,000 clones, with approximately 71% appearing a single time and 15% to 20% taken by the ten largest. To note about this clone: Its antigen is undetermined.

Findings and caveats of the study: The largest CD8+ clone made up over 20% of CD8+ cells in about an eighth of the 65 patients.

Germline V gives CDR1 SGHTA, CDR2 FQGTGA. The CDR3 loop spans 15 amino acids. The V and J ends lost 5 bases and 4 bases, in that order; junction bases with no gene match: 8. The sequence came from an adult with rheumatoid arthritis. The specimen was CD8+ T cells sorted from blood. This chain links TRBV7-3 with TRBJ2-1; 7 bases are a match to TRBD2. The CDR3 region has the DNA TGTGCCAGCAGCCCCGCGGGCGGGGGTTACAATGAGCAGTTCTTC. Translated, it gives CASSPAGGGYNEQFF.